The following is a T cell receptor (beta chain) sequence with its context. Clones were read by immunoSEQ multiplex PCR, and TCRdb kept only the in-frame ones, dropping some. The sample has some 130,000 clones, about 85% seen once. The data stem from a study of blood T cell repertoires in COVID-19. Study information: T cells, B-cell-depleted T cells, or PBMCs supplied cDNA or gDNA.

CDR1 is WNHNN, CDR2 SYGVQD, per germline (reference sequence). V shed 4 bases and J shed 4 bases, with 13 bases lying between them. There are 15 residues in the CDR3. The sequenced sample consisted of peripheral blood. The V gene is TRBV10-1, the J gene TRBJ2-2; TRBD1 might be the D (6 bases). The source of this sequence is a human donor in a cohort sampled during active COVID-19. In DNA form, the CDR3 reads TGCGCCAGCAGTGGAACAGGGTTGAGCACCGGGGAGCTGTTTTTT. Amino acids: CASSGTGLSTGELFF.